Below, one T cell receptor (beta chain) is given with its context. This entry belongs to a study of cytomegalovirus exposure and HLA in healthy donors. CDR3 length equals 16 residues. The V gene's germline CDR1 is SGHNT and CDR2 YYREEE (reference sequence). Trimming removed 4 bases from V and 1 base from J; junction bases left unmatched: 10. PCR used 60 Vbeta primers and 13 Jbeta primers. Method: immunoSEQ multiplex PCR; TCRdb's copy keeps in-frame clones and lacks some. The sample comprises approximately 200,000 clones, approximately 70% of which are singletons, and 2.5% to 4% rests with the top ten.

The sequenced sample consisted of PBMCs. The TCR comes from a woman aged 25-40 years in good health and CMV-seropositive. The rearrangement joins TRBV5-4 to TRBJ1-2; 7 positions agree with TRBD1. The CDR3 protein is CASSAQTGSYNYGYTF. CDR3 sequence (DNA): TGTGCCAGCAGCGCTCAGACAGGGAGTTATAACTATGGCTACACCTTC.